This T cell receptor (beta chain) was captured in a study of blood T cell repertoires in COVID-19. Turning to the study itself: Samples taken during acute and convalescent COVID-19 were collected in the United States, Italy and Spain. Nucleic acid was either cDNA or gDNA, and it came from T cells, B-cell-depleted T cells, or PBMCs.

V trimming: 5 bases; J trimming: 4 bases; junction bases outside the gene matches: 11. The CDR3 has 15 amino acids. In germline, CDR1 is SGHKS, CDR2 YYEKEE (reference sequence). In the source study's methods: Reference gene primer amplification in the assay estimated nucleated cell counts. Sequencing was performed with immunoSEQ multiplex PCR; in TCRdb, only in-frame clones are kept and a portion is missing. D and trimming were read from the DNA, whereas the V and J calls and clone size are those reported in that table. Of about 67,000 clones detected, approximately 87% appear once; the ten largest clones hold roughly 4.4%.

Sample: peripheral blood. This clonotype was sampled from a man aged 45-65 years with active COVID-19. The V gene is TRBV5-5, the J gene TRBJ1-2; 7 bases are shared with TRBD1. The chain's CDR3 is CASSLPDRALYGYTF. The DNA for the CDR3 is TGTGCCAGCAGTCTGCCAGACAGGGCTCTCTATGGCTACACCTTC.